The entry that follows covers one T cell receptor (beta chain) sequence. The record originates from a study of T cells expressing NK-cell markers. Germline CDR1 SQVTM, CDR2 ANQGSEA. The CDR3 runs to 12 residues. TCRdb reprocessed the 5' RACE reads, keeping one entry per CDR3 protein, no DNA. The table counts about 260,000 distinct CDR3 sequences; about 0.39% lies in the top ten. This clonotype originated in a man aged 18 to 29 in good health. This rearrangement joins TRBV29-1 to TRBJ2-7; TCRdb calls TRBD1, which cannot be checked without DNA. The sequencing input was blood T cells: a sorted CD56 or NKG2C T cell subset, CD4+ or CD8+ T cells, or bulk PBMC T cells (not recorded which). This chain's CDR3 is CSVAPGTYEQYF.